This is a list of T cell receptor beta chains from one sample in a study of blood T cell repertoires in COVID-19. Measured with immunoSEQ multiplex PCR; TCRdb has only the in-frame clones, and not every one. The top ten clones hold around 7.7% of a sample with about 210,000 clones, over 70% of them seen once. The specimen was peripheral blood. These receptors came from a woman in her 70s with acute or convalescent COVID-19. CDR3s include the opening cysteine and the closing phenylalanine or tryptophan. Fields, in order: J gene, D gene, clone size, V gene, CDR3 protein, CDR3 DNA. The D gene is left open where the match is weak. Size values are once, few and many counts, or a class for expanded clones, and some rows have none.

>TRBJ1-5|-|few|TRBV28
CASSSNLPGSRPQHF
TGTGCCAGCAGTTCCAACCTCCCGGGGTCAAGGCCCCAGCATTTT
>TRBJ2-1|-|-|TRBV7-8
CASSPQRGGHNEQFF
TGTGCCAGCAGCCCCCAGAGGGGGGGCCACAATGAGCAGTTCTTC
>TRBJ2-3|TRBD2|once|TRBV6-5
CASSYGGGVADTQYF
TGTGCCAGCAGTTACGGCGGGGGGGTGGCAGATACGCAGTATTTT
>TRBJ2-1|TRBD1|-|TRBV19
CASSIYRGQTYNEQFF
TGTGCCAGTAGTATATACAGGGGTCAGACCTACAATGAGCAGTTCTTC
>TRBJ2-2|-|-|TRBV5-1
CASSPVRGRATGELFF
TGCGCCAGCAGCCCGGTAAGGGGCAGGGCCACCGGGGAGCTGTTTTTT
>TRBJ2-3|TRBD2|-|TRBV10-1
CASSGGSGKGDTQYF
TGCGCCAGCAGTGGCGGTAGCGGGAAAGGGGATACGCAGTATTTT
>TRBJ1-2|TRBD1|-|TRBV19
CASSVLGTGIKNYGYTF
TGTGCCAGTAGTGTCTTGGGGACAGGGATTAAAAACTATGGCTACACCTTC
>TRBJ2-2|TRBD2|-|TRBV7-3
CASSSTSASGELFF
TGTGCCAGCAGCTCGACTAGCGCATCCGGGGAGCTGTTTTTT
>TRBJ2-5|TRBD2|-|TRBV15
CATSRDLSGGETQYF
TGTGCCACCAGCAGAGATCTTTCGGGGGGAGAGACCCAGTACTTC
>TRBJ2-5|-|once|TRBV29-1
CSVEDSSRTQYF
TGCAGCGTTGAAGATAGTAGCCGGACCCAGTACTTC
>TRBJ2-3|-|-|TRBV6-5
CANDPGHKADTQYF
TGTGCCAACGATCCGGGACATAAGGCAGATACGCAGTATTTT
>TRBJ2-3|-|-|TRBV30
CAWSVTGSTTQYF
TGTGCCTGGAGTGTGACAGGATCTACTACGCAGTATTTT
>TRBJ2-5|TRBD2|-|TRBV7-2
CASSLVPSGGARETQYF
TGTGCCAGCAGCTTAGTACCTAGCGGGGGGGCCAGAGAGACCCAGTACTTC
>TRBJ2-7|TRBD2|-|TRBV11-3
CASSCRLSGGYEQYF
TGTGCCAGCAGCTGTAGACTAAGCGGGGGCTACGAGCAGTACTTC
>TRBJ1-1|-|-|TRBV5-1
CASSLAPELEAFF
TGCGCCAGCAGCTTGGCGCCGGAGCTCGAAGCTTTCTTT
>TRBJ2-1|TRBD1|-|TRBV24-1
CATSDDGTGVSNEQFF
TGTGCCACCAGTGATGATGGGACAGGGGTTAGCAATGAGCAGTTCTTC
>TRBJ2-1|-|-|TRBV12-3/TRBV12-4
CASSFEGVIQFF
TGTGCCAGCAGTTTCGAGGGGGTAATCCAGTTCTTC
>TRBJ2-1|TRBD2|few|TRBV7-9
CASSPPGTRVHNEQFF
TGTGCCAGCAGCCCCCCCGGGACTAGGGTCCACAATGAGCAGTTCTTC
>TRBJ2-1|-|-|TRBV3-1/TRBV3-2
CASSRVQGNEQFF
TGTGCCAGCAGCCGGGTACAGGGAAATGAGCAGTTCTTC
>TRBJ1-1|-|-|TRBV5-1
CASSPREGGNTEAFF
TGCGCCAGCAGCCCCCGGGAGGGAGGGAACACTGAAGCTTTCTTT
>TRBJ2-1|TRBD2|-|TRBV10-3
CATYPGTSSNEQFF
TGTGCCACTTACCCCGGGACTAGTTCCAATGAGCAGTTCTTC
>TRBJ1-2|-|-|TRBV2
CASSGQDFNYGYTF
TGTGCCAGCAGTGGGCAGGACTTTAACTATGGCTACACCTTC
>TRBJ1-4|-|-|TRBV6-2/TRBV6-3
CASSYLPGLNPFGEKLFF
TGTGCCAGCAGTTACCTGCCGGGACTCAACCCCTTCGGTGAAAAACTGTTTTTT
>TRBJ2-5|-|-|TRBV4-3
CASSKYMGSGETQYF
TGCGCCAGCAGCAAGTACATGGGCTCGGGGGAGACCCAGTACTTC
>TRBJ2-1|TRBD2|-|TRBV19
CASSRVGLAGDKNEQFF
TGTGCCAGTAGTAGGGTAGGACTAGCGGGGGACAAGAATGAGCAGTTCTTC
>TRBJ1-1|-|-|TRBV12-3/TRBV12-4
CASSLFERADTFF
TGTGCCAGCAGTTTATTTGAGCGGGCAGACACTTTCTTT
>TRBJ1-5|TRBD1|-|TRBV27
CARTGNRTPRYQPQHF
TGTGCCAGGACAGGGAATCGGACACCTAGATATCAGCCCCAGCATTTT
>TRBJ1-5|-|few|TRBV19
CASSMTDNNQPQHF
TGTGCCAGTAGTATGACAGATAATAATCAGCCCCAGCATTTT
>TRBJ2-3|TRBD2|-|TRBV7-8
CASSYSGGTTDTQYF
TGTGCCAGCAGCTATAGCGGGGGAACCACAGATACGCAGTATTTT
>TRBJ1-4|-|once|TRBV24-1
CATSDSGEINEKLFF
TGTGCCACCAGTGATTCGGGGGAGATTAATGAAAAACTGTTTTTT
>TRBJ2-3|TRBD2|-|TRBV7-6
CASSRNSGGATDTQYF
TGTGCCAGCAGCCGAAATAGCGGGGGGGCAACAGATACGCAGTATTTT